This TCR beta chain was sequenced for a study of human T cells and chemical hapten exposure. General study results and limits: Alopecia in all donors means immunity may differ from healthy individuals. Expanded TCR counts at PT1 were positively correlated with the patch test score. It was expanded TCRs that formed significantly more large CDR3 similarity clusters than controls did.

The CDR3 is 15 amino acids. Losses at the gene ends were 5 bases for V and 3 bases for J; bases not matched to a gene: 6. The germline V gene has CDR1 KGHDR and CDR2 SFDVKD. The time point is: pre-sensitization, week 0. The treatment: therapeutic diphenylcyclopropenone sensitization with weekly scalp DPC. TCRdb redid the calling of the RACE reads with MiXCR, one entry per CDR3 protein. The sample includes more than 80,000 distinct CDR3 sequences, 11% of them seen just once. As for this clonotype: Its antigen is currently unknown.

V is TRBV24-1 and J is TRBJ2-5, with 9 bases that match TRBD2. The material sequenced was whole blood, taken in connection with sensitization to the hapten diphenylcyclopropenone (DPC). The receptor was derived from a woman aged 60-75 years with alopecia areata. Some clones in this sample may be carry-over from other donors' samples. The CDR3 sequence is CATSALSGGKETQYF. The CDR3 nucleotides are TGTGCCACCAGTGCCCTAAGCGGGGGGAAAGAGACCCAGTACTTC.